This T cell receptor (beta chain) was found in a study of CD8+CD57+ T cells in acquired aplastic anemia. As for the study in general: Around 3.2 ug was the average amount of DNA from sorted CD4+ and CD8+ cells. Findings and limits, study-wide: Twenty-nine shared CD8+ CDR3s appeared highly expressed within patients' immunodominant clones. Patients and healthy controls showed no significant CD8+ Simpson's diversity difference.

Germline V gene sequence: CDR1 SNHLY, CDR2 FYNNEI. V gave up 8 bases and J gave up 6 bases; unmatched junction bases: 5. The CDR3 loop spans 14 amino acids. Both TCR beta VDJ combination and CDR3 sequence profiling were carried out. Genomic DNA was the template for this profiling. TCRdb reprocessed the reads via MiXCR and lists one record per CDR3 protein. The sample records 200,000 or so distinct CDR3 sequences, 64% being singletons. A word on this clonotype: Its specificity is unknown.

The sequence was obtained from a human donor with severe aplastic anemia or a healthy control (not recorded which). Material for sequencing was sorted CD4+, CD8+, or CD8+CD57+ T cells (not recorded which) from PBMCs. The V call is TRBV2, the J call TRBJ2-1; TRBD2 matches 12 bases. DNA of the CDR3: TGTGCCAGCGGTTGGGGACTAGCGGGCAATGAGCAGTTCTTC. Protein: CASGWGLAGNEQFF.